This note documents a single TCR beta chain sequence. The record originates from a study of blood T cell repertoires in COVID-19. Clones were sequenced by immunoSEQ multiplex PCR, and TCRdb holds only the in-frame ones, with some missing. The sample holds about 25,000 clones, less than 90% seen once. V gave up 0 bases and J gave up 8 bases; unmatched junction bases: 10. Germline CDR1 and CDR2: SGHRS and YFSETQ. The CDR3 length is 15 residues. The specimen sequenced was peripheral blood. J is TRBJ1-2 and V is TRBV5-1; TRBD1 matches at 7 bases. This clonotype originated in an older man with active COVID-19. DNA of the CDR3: TGCGCCAGCAGCTTGGTTTCCGGGGACAGAGGGGGCTACACCTTC. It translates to CASSLVSGDRGGYTF.